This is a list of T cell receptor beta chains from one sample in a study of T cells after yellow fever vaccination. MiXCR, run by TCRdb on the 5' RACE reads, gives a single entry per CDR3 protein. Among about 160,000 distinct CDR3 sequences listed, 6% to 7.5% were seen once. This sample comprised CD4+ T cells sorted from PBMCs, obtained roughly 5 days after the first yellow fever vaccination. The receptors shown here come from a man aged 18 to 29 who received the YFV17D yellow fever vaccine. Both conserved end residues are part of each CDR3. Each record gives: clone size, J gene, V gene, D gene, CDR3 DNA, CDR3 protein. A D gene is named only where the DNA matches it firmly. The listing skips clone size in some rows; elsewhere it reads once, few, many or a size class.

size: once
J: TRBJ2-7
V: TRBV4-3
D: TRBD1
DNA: TGCGCCAGCAGCGGCAGCATGGACAGGGATGCCGAGCAGTACTTC
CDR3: CASSGSMDRDAEQYF

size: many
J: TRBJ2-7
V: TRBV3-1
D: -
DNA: TGTGCCAGCAGCGGACCCTACGAGCAGTACTTC
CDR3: CASSGPYEQYF

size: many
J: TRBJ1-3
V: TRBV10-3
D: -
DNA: TGTGCCATCAGTGAGTCGGCCGGCTTCTCTGGAAACACCATATATTTT
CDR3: CAISESAGFSGNTIYF

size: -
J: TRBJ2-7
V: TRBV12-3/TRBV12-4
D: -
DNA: TGTGCCAGCAGTCCGCTCCCGGGGAACGAGCAGTACTTC
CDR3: CASSPLPGNEQYF

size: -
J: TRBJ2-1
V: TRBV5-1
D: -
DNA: TGCGCCAGCAGCTTACGGGGAACGAGCTCCTACAATGAGCAGTTCTTC
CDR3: CASSLRGTSSYNEQFF

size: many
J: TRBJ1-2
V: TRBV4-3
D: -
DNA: TGCGCCAGCAGCCAAGATACCGACTTGGTAACTGGTGGCTACACCTTC
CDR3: CASSQDTDLVTGGYTF

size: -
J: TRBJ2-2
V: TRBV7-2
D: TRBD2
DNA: TGTGCCAGCAGTCCACCAGGACTAGCGAACACCGGGGAGCTGTTTTTT
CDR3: CASSPPGLANTGELFF

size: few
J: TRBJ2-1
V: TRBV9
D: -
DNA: TGTGCCAGCAGCGTAGACCCCGGTGGGCAGTTCTTC
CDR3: CASSVDPGGQFF

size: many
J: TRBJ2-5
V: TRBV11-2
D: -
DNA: TGTGCCAGCAGCTTCGCGAGAAGCCAAGAGACCCAGTACTTC
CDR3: CASSFARSQETQYF

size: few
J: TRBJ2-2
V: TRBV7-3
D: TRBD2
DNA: TGTGCCAGCAGCTTGTCGGGGGGGCGAACCGGGGAGCTGTTTTTT
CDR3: CASSLSGGRTGELFF

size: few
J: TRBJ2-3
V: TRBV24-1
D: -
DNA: TGTGCCACCAGTGATTTTACAGGGAGGACGCAGTATTTT
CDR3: CATSDFTGRTQYF

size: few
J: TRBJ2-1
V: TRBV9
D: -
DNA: TGTGCCAGCAGCGTAGGGACCGGGGACGGTGAGCAGTTCTTC
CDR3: CASSVGTGDGEQFF

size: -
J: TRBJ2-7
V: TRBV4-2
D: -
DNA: TGTGCCATCAGCCCCGGGGACCTCTACGAGCAGTACTTC
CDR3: CAISPGDLYEQYF

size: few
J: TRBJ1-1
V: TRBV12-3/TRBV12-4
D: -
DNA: TGTGCCAGCAGTTTCTGGGGGAGTAGAACTGAAGCTTTCTTT
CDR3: CASSFWGSRTEAFF

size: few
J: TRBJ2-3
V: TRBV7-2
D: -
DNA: TGTGCCAGCACAAACCGGGGTTCGGATACGCAGTATTTT
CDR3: CASTNRGSDTQYF

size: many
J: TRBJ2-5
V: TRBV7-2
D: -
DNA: TGTGCCAGCAGCCGTGGGACATTCCAAGAGACCCAGTACTTC
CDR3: CASSRGTFQETQYF

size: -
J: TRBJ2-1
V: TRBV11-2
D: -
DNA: TGTGCCAGCAGCCATCCAGGATCCTACAATGAGCAGTTCTTC
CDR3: CASSHPGSYNEQFF

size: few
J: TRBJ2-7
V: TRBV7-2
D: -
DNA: TGTGCCAGCAGCACGAGCTCCTACGAGCAGTACTTC
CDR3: CASSTSSYEQYF

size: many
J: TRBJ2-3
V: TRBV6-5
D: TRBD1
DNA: TGTGCCAGCAGGGGACAGGGGCTACGAGATACGCAGTATTTT
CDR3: CASRGQGLRDTQYF

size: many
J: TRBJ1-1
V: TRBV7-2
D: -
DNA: TGTGCCAGCAGCCCCTCACGGGACACTGAAGCTTTCTTT
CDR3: CASSPSRDTEAFF

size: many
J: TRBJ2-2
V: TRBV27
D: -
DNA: TGTGCCAGCAGTATAACCACAGGGAGAGGGGAGCTGTTTTTT
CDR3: CASSITTGRGELFF

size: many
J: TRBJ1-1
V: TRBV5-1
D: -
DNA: TGCGCCAGCAGCTTGGATTCATCGGCGGGGAACACTGAAGCTTTCTTT
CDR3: CASSLDSSAGNTEAFF